Listed below are T cell receptor beta chains from one sample, sequenced in a study of T cell repertoires in cytomegalovirus infection. TCRdb re-called the reads through MiXCR, storing one row per CDR3 protein. Of approximately 300,000 distinct CDR3 sequences listed, about 29% were seen once; the top ten hold about 19%. No antigens are known for them. This material consisted of cultured PBMCs, taken from culture after CMV antigen stimulation. All receptors come from a human donor in good health (CMV status not recorded). Some clones in this sample may be carry-over from other donors' samples. The CDR3 runs from the conserved cysteine through the conserved F or W. The D gene is left open where the match is weak. Clone size is shown for a subset of rows, as once, few, many or a class of expanded clone.

V gene: TRBV19
J gene: TRBJ1-6
clone size: few
D gene: NA
CDR3 protein: CASSIEENSPLHF
CDR3 DNA: TGTGCCAGTAGTATAGAGGAGAATTCACCCCTCCACTTT

V gene: TRBV7-2
J gene: TRBJ1-1
clone size: many
D gene: TRBD1
CDR3 protein: CASSPTGMATEAFF
CDR3 DNA: TGTGCCAGCAGCCCGACAGGGATGGCCACTGAAGCTTTCTTT

V gene: TRBV4-2
J gene: TRBJ2-3
clone size: NA
D gene: NA
CDR3 protein: CASSRRTGISTDTQYF
CDR3 DNA: TGTGCCAGCAGCCGAAGAACAGGGATTAGCACAGATACGCAGTATTTT

V gene: TRBV7-9
J gene: TRBJ1-2
clone size: few
D gene: NA
CDR3 protein: CASTYWLNYGYTF
CDR3 DNA: TGTGCCAGCACCTACTGGCTGAACTATGGCTACACCTTC

V gene: TRBV6-6
J gene: TRBJ2-7
clone size: few
D gene: TRBD2
CDR3 protein: CASRTQEGGGYEQYF
CDR3 DNA: TGTGCCAGCAGGACCCAGGAAGGCGGGGGGTACGAGCAGTACTTC

V gene: TRBV6-1
J gene: TRBJ1-1
clone size: few
D gene: NA
CDR3 protein: CASTLDTEAFF
CDR3 DNA: TGTGCCAGCACCCTGGACACTGAAGCTTTCTTT

V gene: TRBV7-2
J gene: TRBJ2-7
clone size: many
D gene: TRBD1
CDR3 protein: CASSAQSYRWTGGNEQYF
CDR3 DNA: TGTGCCAGCAGCGCCCAGTCCTATAGGTGGACAGGGGGCAACGAGCAGTACTTC

V gene: TRBV6-6
J gene: TRBJ2-5
clone size: few
D gene: TRBD2
CDR3 protein: CASSYWASGGRGETQYF
CDR3 DNA: TGTGCCAGCAGTTATTGGGCTAGCGGGGGCCGGGGAGAGACCCAGTACTTC

V gene: TRBV7-9
J gene: TRBJ2-1
clone size: many
D gene: TRBD2
CDR3 protein: CASSLDSGSINEQFF
CDR3 DNA: TGTGCCAGCAGCTTAGATAGCGGGAGCATTAATGAGCAGTTCTTC

V gene: TRBV19
J gene: TRBJ2-2
clone size: once
D gene: TRBD2
CDR3 protein: CASKGLAGRRSFANTGELFF
CDR3 DNA: TGTGCCAGTAAGGGACTAGCGGGTCGAAGGTCGTTCGCGAACACCGGGGAGCTGTTTTTT

V gene: TRBV20-1
J gene: TRBJ2-7
clone size: NA
D gene: NA
CDR3 protein: CSAREGDEQYF
CDR3 DNA: TGCAGTGCTAGAGAGGGGGACGAGCAGTACTTC

V gene: TRBV10-3
J gene: TRBJ2-1
clone size: NA
D gene: TRBD2
CDR3 protein: CAISGSAPTSGSSYNEQFF
CDR3 DNA: TGTGCCATCAGTGGATCCGCTCCGACTAGCGGGAGCTCCTACAATGAGCAGTTCTTC

V gene: TRBV5-1
J gene: TRBJ1-1
clone size: NA
D gene: NA
CDR3 protein: CASSLEIQAFGTEAFF
CDR3 DNA: TGCGCCAGCAGCTTGGAAATTCAGGCCTTTGGTACTGAAGCTTTCTTT

V gene: TRBV10-3
J gene: TRBJ2-1
clone size: NA
D gene: TRBD2
CDR3 protein: CAISDLGRGGYNEQFF
CDR3 DNA: TGTGCCATCAGTGACCTCGGGCGGGGGGGTTACAATGAGCAGTTCTTC

V gene: TRBV28
J gene: TRBJ1-4
clone size: many
D gene: NA
CDR3 protein: CASSGVGTTNEKLFF
CDR3 DNA: TGTGCCAGCAGTGGAGTGGGGACAACTAATGAAAAACTGTTTTTT

V gene: TRBV19
J gene: TRBJ2-1
clone size: NA
D gene: TRBD1
CDR3 protein: CASSIVGTGGVNEQFF
CDR3 DNA: TGTGCCAGTAGTATAGTGGGGACAGGGGGGGTCAATGAGCAGTTCTTC

V gene: TRBV7-3
J gene: TRBJ1-2
clone size: many
D gene: NA
CDR3 protein: CASSLDPLNRGYTF
CDR3 DNA: TGTGCCAGCAGCTTAGACCCCCTGAATCGAGGCTACACCTTC

V gene: TRBV19
J gene: TRBJ1-4
clone size: NA
D gene: TRBD1
CDR3 protein: CASKRQGARAEKLFF
CDR3 DNA: TGTGCCAGTAAACGACAGGGGGCGCGGGCTGAAAAACTGTTTTTT

V gene: TRBV5-6
J gene: TRBJ2-5
clone size: NA
D gene: NA
CDR3 protein: CASGPGTTQETQYF
CDR3 DNA: TGTGCCAGCGGCCCCGGGACAACCCAAGAGACCCAGTACTTC

V gene: TRBV6-1
J gene: TRBJ1-2
clone size: few
D gene: TRBD1
CDR3 protein: CASSWDRGNSGYTF
CDR3 DNA: TGTGCCAGCAGCTGGGACAGGGGGAACTCTGGCTACACCTTC

V gene: TRBV7-3
J gene: TRBJ2-5
clone size: NA
D gene: NA
CDR3 protein: CASSLAPIAVGDQYF
CDR3 DNA: TGTGCCAGCAGCTTAGCCCCCATTGCAGTCGGTGACCAGTACTTC

V gene: TRBV5-6
J gene: TRBJ1-2
clone size: few
D gene: NA
CDR3 protein: CASSLGTGHYGYTF
CDR3 DNA: TGTGCCAGCAGCTTGGGAACAGGGCACTATGGCTACACCTTC

V gene: TRBV20-1
J gene: TRBJ2-1
clone size: few
D gene: TRBD2
CDR3 protein: CSASRLVAGGPSEQFF
CDR3 DNA: TGCAGTGCTAGCCGCCTGGTGGCGGGAGGGCCTAGTGAGCAGTTCTTC

V gene: TRBV7-6
J gene: TRBJ2-5
clone size: few
D gene: TRBD2
CDR3 protein: CASSGTSGSQETQYF
CDR3 DNA: TGTGCTAGCAGCGGGACTAGCGGGAGCCAAGAGACCCAGTACTTC

V gene: TRBV29-1
J gene: TRBJ1-4
clone size: NA
D gene: NA
CDR3 protein: CSVEDSSGEKLFF
CDR3 DNA: TGCAGCGTTGAAGACTCCTCTGGGGAAAAACTGTTTTTT

V gene: TRBV5-4
J gene: TRBJ2-4
clone size: NA
D gene: TRBD2
CDR3 protein: CASSLAGSGGANIQYF
CDR3 DNA: TGTGCCAGCAGCTTGGCGGGGAGCGGGGGGGCAAACATTCAGTACTTC

V gene: TRBV12-3/TRBV12-4
J gene: TRBJ1-1
clone size: NA
D gene: NA
CDR3 protein: CASSSPGGMNTEAFF
CDR3 DNA: TGTGCCAGCAGTTCCCCCGGGGGGATGAACACTGAAGCTTTCTTT

V gene: TRBV7-6
J gene: TRBJ2-7
clone size: NA
D gene: TRBD1
CDR3 protein: CASSLGTGTGNEQYF
CDR3 DNA: TGTGCCAGCAGCTTAGGAACCGGGACAGGTAACGAGCAGTACTTC

V gene: TRBV27
J gene: TRBJ2-7
clone size: NA
D gene: TRBD1
CDR3 protein: CASSLSAGTGGAPGPYEQYF
CDR3 DNA: TGTGCCAGCAGTTTATCGGCCGGGACAGGGGGCGCCCCCGGCCCCTACGAGCAGTACTTC

V gene: TRBV12-3/TRBV12-4
J gene: TRBJ1-3
clone size: NA
D gene: NA
CDR3 protein: CASSSQGGPGNTIYF
CDR3 DNA: TGTGCCAGCAGTTCACAGGGAGGACCTGGAAACACCATATATTTT

V gene: TRBV6-6
J gene: TRBJ1-3
clone size: few
D gene: NA
CDR3 protein: CASSYSSGFGNTIYF
CDR3 DNA: TGTGCCAGCAGTTACTCGTCGGGTTTTGGAAACACCATATATTTT

V gene: TRBV12-3/TRBV12-4
J gene: TRBJ2-2
clone size: few
D gene: TRBD1
CDR3 protein: CASSYRGHDGELFF
CDR3 DNA: TGTGCCAGCAGTTACAGGGGGCATGACGGGGAGCTGTTTTTT

V gene: TRBV6-6
J gene: TRBJ2-5
clone size: few
D gene: TRBD2
CDR3 protein: CASTGTSGRAGMETQYF
CDR3 DNA: TGTGCCAGCACCGGGACTAGCGGGAGGGCCGGTATGGAGACCCAGTACTTC

V gene: TRBV18
J gene: TRBJ1-1
clone size: once
D gene: NA
CDR3 protein: CASSPGGRLMNTEAFF
CDR3 DNA: TGTGCCAGCTCACCAGGAGGGCGCCTAATGAACACTGAAGCTTTCTTT

V gene: TRBV7-9
J gene: TRBJ2-1
clone size: few
D gene: NA
CDR3 protein: CASSSGGDEQFF
CDR3 DNA: TGTGCCAGCAGCTCCGGGGGTGATGAGCAGTTCTTC

V gene: TRBV7-2
J gene: TRBJ2-3
clone size: many
D gene: NA
CDR3 protein: CASSLHRGAADTQYF
CDR3 DNA: TGTGCCAGCAGCCTACATCGGGGAGCAGCAGATACGCAGTATTTT

V gene: TRBV29-1
J gene: TRBJ1-1
clone size: few
D gene: NA
CDR3 protein: CSARGDTEAFF
CDR3 DNA: TGCAGCGCCCGGGGGGACACTGAAGCTTTCTTT